The 28 T cell receptor beta chains below come from one sample, sequenced in a study of blood T cell repertoires in COVID-19. Assay: immunoSEQ multiplex PCR; the TCRdb copy retains only in-frame clones and omits some. The sample has around 70,000 clones, nearly 80% seen once; the top ten hold more than 10%. The sequencing input was peripheral blood. The receptor source for this set is a human donor in a cohort sampled during active COVID-19.

This clone has a single count. J is TRBJ1-5 and V is TRBV6-2 or TRBV6-3, with 8 bases matching TRBD1. This CDR3 comprises 14 residues. The germline CDR1 and CDR2 sequences are MNHEY and SVGEGT. V lost 4 bases and J lost 7; bases outside the gene matches: 6. The CDR3 here is CASSFTGGRQPQHF. CDR3 nucleotides: TGTGCCAGCAGTTTCACAGGGGGTCGACAGCCCCAGCATTTT.

The gene calls are TRBV4-1 and TRBJ1-3; a possible D gene is TRBD1 (5 bases). Germline V gene data show CDR1 as MGHRA and CDR2 as YSYEKL. The CDR3 has 15 residues. V lost 1 base, J lost 2 bases, and 9 bases lay in between. CDR3 residues: CASSQVAGAGNTIYF. Here the CDR3 DNA reads TGCGCCAGCAGCCAAGTCGCGGGGGCTGGAAACACCATATATTTT.

This chain connects TRBV6-6 to TRBJ2-7; 7 bases are shared with TRBD2. The CDR3 sequence is 14 residues long. Germline V lookup: CDR1 MNHNY, CDR2 SVGAGI (reference sequence). V trimming: 6 bases; J trimming: 3 bases; junction bases outside the gene matches: 8. CDR3 DNA sequence: TGTGCCAGCAGCTACGGGCGGGAGCGCTACGAGCAGTACGTC. This encodes CASSYGRERYEQYV.

This chain connects TRBV19 to TRBJ2-7; possible D gene TRBD1, 6 bases. The germline V and J ends were trimmed by 5 bases and 1 base, with 9 bases remaining between them. Germline CDR1 is LNHDA and CDR2 is SQIVND (reference sequence). This CDR3 has 13 residues. CDR3 protein: CASSLGQSYEQYF. In nucleotides, the CDR3 is TGTGCCAGTAGTTTAGGACAGTCCTACGAGCAGTACTTC.

With respect to this clone: The same CDR3 arises from other DNA sequences in this sample as well. J is TRBJ2-2 and V is TRBV4-3; possibly TRBD2 for D (6 bases). The CDR3 has 16 residues. V was pared by 2 bases and J by 3 bases, with 13 bases between. CDR1 is LGHNA, CDR2 YSLEER, per germline. The CDR3 is CASSQLVGGDTGELFF. CDR3 bases: TGCGCCAGCAGCCAACTCGTGGGGGGAGACACCGGGGAGCTGTTTTTT.

This chain joins TRBV19 and TRBJ2-2, with 11 bases identical to TRBD2. The CDR3 covers 17 residues. CDR1 is LNHDA and CDR2 is SQIVND in the germline V gene (reference sequence). With 7 bases clipped from V and 2 bases from J, the junction kept 9 bases outside the gene matches. As DNA, the CDR3 is TGTGCCAGTAACGGATGGGGGACTAGCGGAAACACCGGGGAGCTGTTTTTT. Its translation is CASNGWGTSGNTGELFF.

The chain links TRBV4-2 to TRBJ1-1; a possible D gene is TRBD1 (5 bases). The germline V and J ends were trimmed by 2 bases and 1 base, with 14 bases remaining between them. The CDR3 spans 16 residues. Germline V gene sequence: CDR1 LGHNA, CDR2 YNFKEQ. The DNA of the CDR3 is TGTGCCAGCAGCCAAATTTCGGGGGAAGGGAACACTGAAGCTTTCTTT. Residues: CASSQISGEGNTEAFF.

This clone showed up just once. The chain's CDR3 is CASSQEWGQTWGNTIYF. The CDR3 nucleotides are TGCGCCAGCAGCCAAGAGTGGGGACAGACCTGGGGAAACACCATATATTTT. The chain has TRBV4-3 and TRBJ1-3; 7 positions match TRBD1. The CDR3 length is 17 residues. Germline values: CDR1 LGHNA, CDR2 YSLEER. V trimming: 0 bases; J trimming: 4 bases; junction bases outside the gene matches: 9.

The rearrangement links TRBV21-1 to TRBJ2-6; no check of the table's D call, TRBD2, against the DNA was made. TRBV21-1 is tagged as a pseudogene. The CDR3 is made up of 14 amino acids. CDR3 residues: CASSRDSGANVLTF. In DNA, the CDR3 is TGTGCCAGCAGTCGAGACTCTGGGGCCAACGTCCTGACTTTC.

This clone has a single count. J is TRBJ2-5 and V is TRBV24-1; TRBD2 agrees at 7 bases. Losses at the gene ends were 3 bases for V and 1 base for J; bases not matched to a gene: 7. Germline lookup yields CDR1 KGHDR and CDR2 SFDVKD. CDR3 length: 16 residues. The CDR3, as DNA: TGTGCCACCAGTGATGGGGGGAGGGAAATCCAAGAGACCCAGTACTTC. Translating it yields CATSDGGREIQETQYF.

The V and J genes are TRBV2 and TRBJ2-3; possible D gene TRBD2, 6 bases. Germline V lookup: CDR1 SNHLY, CDR2 FYNNEI. The CDR3 runs 15 residues. Trimming removed 7 bases at V and 0 bases at J, with 14 bases between. The CDR3 DNA sequence: TGTGCCAGCAAGGGAGGTGGGGGTAGCACAGATACGCAGTATTTT. It is translated as CASKGGGGSTDTQYF.

Remarks on this clone: The sample carries other DNA sequences with the same CDR3. The J gene is TRBJ2-2, the V gene TRBV7-3, with 11 bases identical to TRBD2. The V and J ends lost 3 bases and 6 bases, in that order; junction bases with no gene match: 0. From germline, CDR1 is SGHTA and CDR2 FQGTGA. The CDR3 sequence is 14 residues long. The CDR3 DNA sequence: TGTGCCAGCAGCTTGGGACTAGCGGCCGGGGAGCTGTTTTTT. Translating it yields CASSLGLAAGELFF.

Only a few counts were recorded for this clone. This chain links TRBV18 with TRBJ1-1, with D unclear. CDR3 length: 14 residues. Germline V gives CDR1 KGHSH, CDR2 LQKENI. V lost 3 bases and J lost 2, with 10 bases in between. The CDR3 spells CASSPTGSNTEAFF. The CDR3, as DNA: TGTGCCAGCTCACCGACGGGGTCCAACACTGAAGCTTTCTTT.

The rearrangement links TRBV2 to TRBJ1-1; unclear D gene. CDR3 length: 14 amino acids. Per germline, CDR1 SNHLY and CDR2 FYNNEI. The V end lost 6 bases, the J end lost 1 base, and 12 bases lay between the germline ends. CDR3 amino acids: CASRRGERNTEAFF. The CDR3 nucleotides read TGTGCCAGCAGACGCGGGGAAAGGAACACTGAAGCTTTCTTT.

The chain recombines TRBV7-5 with TRBJ2-7; the table's D call TRBD2 went unverified against the DNA. TRBV7-5 is a documented pseudogene. This CDR3 region has 16 residues. DNA for the CDR3: TGTGCCAGAAGCTTAGATTATTTGCCTAAGTCCTACGAGCAGTACGTC. Protein: CARSLDYLPKSYEQYV.

The V call is TRBV10-1, the J call TRBJ2-2, with D possibly TRBD2 on 6 matching bases. With 9 bases removed from V and 0 bases from J, the gap between germline ends came to 14 bases. CDR1 and CDR2 from the germline V gene are WNHNN and SYGVQD (reference sequence). The CDR3 has 15 amino acids. CDR3 nucleotide sequence: TGCGCCAGGCTAGCGCGTATAGCGAACACCGGGGAGCTGTTTTTT. This encodes CARLARIANTGELFF.

The chain combines TRBV4-3 with TRBJ2-3, with 7 bases that match TRBD1. V lost 4 bases to trimming and J lost 3 bases; unmatched junction nucleotides: 4. This CDR3 is 14 amino acids long. Germline CDR1 LGHNA, CDR2 YSLEER. The CDR3 spells CASSPQQGTDTQYF. The CDR3 nucleotides are TGCGCCAGCAGCCCCCAACAGGGGACAGATACGCAGTATTTT.

The chain joins TRBV7-9 to TRBJ2-7; possibly TRBD2 for D (6 bases). This CDR3 contains 17 residues. In germline, CDR1 is SEHNR, CDR2 FQNEAQ (reference sequence). V gave up 8 bases and J gave up 5 bases, with 28 bases separating them. CDR3 nucleotide sequence: TGTGCCAGCTTGGCCGGTGCCTTGGGCGGGACTCGGGACGAGCAGTACGTC. This gives the protein CASLAGALGGTRDEQYV.

This clone occurred a few times. This chain connects TRBV7-2 to TRBJ1-1, with D maybe TRBD1 (6 bases). The germline V and J ends were trimmed by 5 bases and 0 bases, with 16 bases remaining between them. The V gene's germline CDR1 is SGHTA and CDR2 FQGNSA. CDR3 size: 16 residues. The CDR3 coding sequence is TGTGCCAGCAGCATAACCTCAGGGGTTATGAACACTGAAGCTTTCTTT. Translating it yields CASSITSGVMNTEAFF.

The J gene is TRBJ2-3, the V gene TRBV5-5; possible D gene TRBD1, 5 bases. Trimming left V 0 bases short and J 3 bases short, with 17 bases between. From germline, CDR1 is SGHKS and CDR2 YYEKEE (reference sequence). This CDR3 comprises 17 residues. For the CDR3, the DNA is TGTGCCAGCAGCTTGGGTCCAGGGTGGGATTGGACAGATACGCAGTATTTT. Translation: CASSLGPGWDWTDTQYF.

With respect to this clone: The junction and the germline gene differ at one end; a read error may be behind it. J is TRBJ2-1 and V is TRBV7-2; the match to TRBD2 covers 8 bases. Looked up from germline, CDR1 is SGHTA and CDR2 is FQGNSA. The CDR3 consists of 13 residues. The CDR3 sequence is CASSLEGRGAPVF. CDR3 DNA sequence: TGTGCCAGCAGCTTAGAGGGGCGGGGGGCCCCGGTCTTC.

The chain is built from TRBV9 and TRBJ2-1; 15 nucleotides match TRBD2. CDR1 and CDR2 from the germline V gene are SGDLS and YYNGEE. The CDR3 has 18 amino acids. Germline trimming cut 0 bases from V and 7 bases from J; bases unmatched to any gene: 8. The CDR3 here is CASSVAGEGLAGGNEQFF. Here the CDR3 DNA reads TGTGCCAGCAGCGTAGCCGGGGAGGGACTAGCGGGGGGTAATGAGCAGTTCTTC.

This clone was seen a handful of times. The rearrangement uses TRBV19 and TRBJ2-2; unclear D gene. CDR1 is LNHDA and CDR2 is SQIVND in the germline V gene (reference sequence). V dropped 11 bases and J dropped 1 base, with 14 bases sitting between them. The CDR3 consists of 14 residues. CDR3 sequence: CAASPRRNTGELFF. The CDR3 bases are TGTGCCGCCTCACCCCGCAGGAACACCGGGGAGCTGTTTTTT.

This clone was observed a few times. The rearrangement joins TRBV4-1 to TRBJ2-1; D is unclear. The CDR3 has 11 amino acids. The ends were cut back, 3 bases at V and 9 bases at J, with 6 bases in the middle. Germline CDR1 reads MGHRA; CDR2 reads YSYEKL. The CDR3 region has the DNA TGCGCCAGCAGCCACTACGGTGAGCAGTTCTTC. Residues: CASSHYGEQFF.

The rearrangement uses TRBV30 and TRBJ1-2; D might be TRBD1 (6 bases). This CDR3 has 14 residues. Germline-derived CDR1 and CDR2 are GTSNPN and SVGIG (reference sequence). The V end lost 3 bases, the J end lost 5 bases, and 16 bases lay between the germline ends. The CDR3 loop is CAWSYKDRRYGYTF. The CDR3 nucleotides are TGTGCCTGGAGCTACAAAGACAGGCGGTATGGCTACACCTTC.

The chain recombines TRBV28 with TRBJ2-7; 7 nucleotides match TRBD1. CDR1 and CDR2 from the germline V gene are MDHEN and SYDVKM. Trimming took 6 bases from V and 1 from J; bases not matched to a gene: 3. The CDR3 is made up of 13 amino acids. CDR3 DNA sequence: TGTGCCAGCAGGGAACAGGGGTCCTACGAGCAGTACGTC. It is translated as CASREQGSYEQYV.

The V gene is TRBV7-3, the J gene TRBJ2-2; 10 nucleotides align to TRBD2. This CDR3 comprises 17 residues. Per germline, CDR1 SGHTA and CDR2 FQGTGA. V shed 1 base, J shed 4 bases, and the junction held 6 bases outside the gene matches. The CDR3 region has the DNA TGTGCCAGCAGCTTAAGTTTTGCTAGCGGGGGCACCGGGGAGCTGTTTTTT. It codes for CASSLSFASGGTGELFF.

The V and J genes are TRBV28 and TRBJ1-4; 9 positions match TRBD1. The germline CDR1 and CDR2 sequences are MDHEN and SYDVKM. CDR3 size: 15 residues. With 8 bases clipped from V and 5 bases from J, the junction kept 9 bases outside the gene matches. The CDR3 DNA follows: TGTGCCAGCGATCAAACCGGGACAGGGAATGAAAAACTGTTTTTT. This gives the protein CASDQTGTGNEKLFF.